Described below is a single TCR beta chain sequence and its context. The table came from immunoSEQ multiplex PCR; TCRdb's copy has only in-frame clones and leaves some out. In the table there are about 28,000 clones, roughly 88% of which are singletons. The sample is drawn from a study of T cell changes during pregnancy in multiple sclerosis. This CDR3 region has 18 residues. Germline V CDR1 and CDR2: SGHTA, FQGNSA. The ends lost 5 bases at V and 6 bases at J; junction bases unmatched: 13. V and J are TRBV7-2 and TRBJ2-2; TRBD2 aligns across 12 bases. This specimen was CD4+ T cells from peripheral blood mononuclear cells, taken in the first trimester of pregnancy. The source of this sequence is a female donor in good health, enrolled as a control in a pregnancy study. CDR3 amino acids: CASSLVASGGATSGELFF. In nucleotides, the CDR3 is TGTGCCAGCAGCCTAGTGGCTAGCGGGGGGGCAACGTCCGGGGAGCTGTTTTTT.